These 24 T cell receptor beta chains came from one sample sequenced in a study of graft-versus-host responses after intestinal transplantation. Clones were sequenced by immunoSEQ multiplex PCR, and TCRdb holds only the in-frame ones, with some missing. The table has some 44,000 clones, about 95% seen once; the top ten hold around 1.4%. The specimen comprised PBMCs, sampled around 48 weeks after intestinal transplant. These receptors came from a human patient who received an intestinal transplant, so some T cells may come from the graft donor.

The chain has TRBV9 and TRBJ1-2, with unresolved D. Germline assignment: CDR1 SGDLS and CDR2 YYNGEE. The CDR3 covers 12 residues. Trimming took 3 bases from V and 7 from J, leaving 10 bases between them. The CDR3 spells CASSAPESGYTF. In DNA, the CDR3 is TGTGCCAGCAGCGCCCCCGAAAGTGGCTACACCTTC.

V and J are TRBV5-1 and TRBJ2-7, with D unresolved. Per germline, CDR1 SGHRS and CDR2 YFSETQ. The CDR3 length is 16 residues. V dropped 1 base and J dropped 2 bases, with 16 bases sitting between them. Here the CDR3 DNA reads TGCGCCAGCAGCTTGACTCCGACCCTGCTGGCCTACGAGCAGTACTTC. This sequence encodes CASSLTPTLLAYEQYF.

The chain links TRBV29-1 to TRBJ2-2, with 7 positions matching TRBD1. With 2 bases clipped from V and 9 bases from J, the junction kept 12 bases outside the gene matches. The CDR3 consists of 15 residues. In germline, CDR1 is SQVTM, CDR2 ANQGSEA. CDR3 amino acids: CSVEFPDQGDRELFF. For the CDR3, the DNA is TGCAGCGTTGAATTTCCGGACCAGGGGGACCGGGAGCTGTTTTTT.

The rearrangement joins TRBV6-6 to TRBJ2-5, with TRBD2 identical over 10 bases. The CDR3 contains 16 residues. CDR1 and CDR2 from the germline V gene are MNHNY and SVGAGI (reference sequence). The J segment lost 3 bases and the V segment lost 0 bases, leaving 4 bases of the junction unmatched. The CDR3 sequence is CASSYSPGLAEETQYF. The CDR3 coding sequence is TGTGCCAGCAGTTACTCCCCCGGACTAGCGGAAGAGACCCAGTACTTC.

J is TRBJ2-2 and V is TRBV2, with 8 nucleotides matching TRBD1. Trimming removed 6 bases from V and 3 bases from J; junction bases left unmatched: 3. From germline, CDR1 is SNHLY and CDR2 FYNNEI. The CDR3 contains 14 residues. The CDR3 region is CASRGTGDTGELFF. CDR3 nucleotides: TGTGCCAGCAGGGGGACAGGCGACACCGGGGAGCTGTTTTTT.

This chain connects TRBV5-1 to TRBJ2-3, with 10 bases fitting TRBD1. J lost 3 bases, V lost 4 bases, and 14 bases had no gene match. The CDR3 has 18 residues. Germline values: CDR1 SGHRS, CDR2 YFSETQ. The CDR3 nucleotides are TGCGCCAGCAGCCACACTCCCCGACGGGACAGGGGTACAGATACGCAGTATTTT. Translation gives CASSHTPRRDRGTDTQYF.

The CDR3, as DNA: TGTGCCAGTAGTGACCTCCGGGACTCAAGCCTCGGGGGTGAGCAGTTCTTC. Translation: CASSDLRDSSLGGEQFF. V usage is TRBV19 and J usage is TRBJ2-1, with D perhaps TRBD2 (6 bases). This CDR3 is built from 17 residues. Germline V gene sequence: CDR1 LNHDA, CDR2 SQIVND (reference sequence). The V end was cut by 5 bases, the J end by 9 bases, with 26 bases between.

The chain links TRBV27 to TRBJ1-1; 8 bases line up with TRBD1. The CDR3 runs to 15 residues. V gave up 5 bases and J gave up 3 bases; unmatched junction bases: 8. Germline CDR1 and CDR2: MNHEY and SMNVEV (reference sequence). The CDR3 loop reads CASSITGGRDTEAFF. In nucleotides, the CDR3 is TGTGCCAGCAGTATCACAGGGGGGAGGGACACTGAAGCTTTCTTT.

The genes are TRBV7-2 and TRBJ1-1, with D possibly being TRBD1 (6 bases). Trimming pared 6 bases from V and 6 bases from J, leaving 11 bases between. The V gene's germline CDR1 is SGHTA and CDR2 FQGNSA. CDR3 length equals 12 residues. The CDR3 loop is CASRAGVSEAFF. The CDR3 nucleotides read TGTGCCAGCAGGGCAGGGGTATCTGAAGCTTTCTTT.

The V and J genes are TRBV14 and TRBJ1-2; D remains ambiguous. Germline V gives CDR1 SGHDN, CDR2 FVKESK. The length of the CDR3 is 14 residues. Deletions cut 4 bases from V and 3 bases from J, with 12 bases between. CDR3 coding DNA: TGTGCCAGCAGCCGTACGGGCCGGGACTATGGCTACACCTTC. It codes for CASSRTGRDYGYTF.

For this clone: Additional DNA sequences in this sample encode the identical CDR3. The rearrangement uses TRBV2 and TRBJ1-4; maybe TRBD1 (6 bases). CDR3 length: 14 amino acids. Germline V lookup: CDR1 SNHLY, CDR2 FYNNEI. V was pared by 9 bases and J by 5 bases, with 16 bases between. In DNA, the CDR3 is TGTGCCAGTGACCTGGAACAGGGAAATGAAAAACTGTTTTTT. It yields the protein CASDLEQGNEKLFF.

The genes are TRBV10-3 and TRBJ2-3; TRBD2 matches 9 bases. This CDR3 is built from 15 residues. Looked up from germline, CDR1 is ENHRY and CDR2 is SYGVKD. The V segment lost 6 bases and the J segment 4 bases; nucleotides outside the gene matches: 8. In DNA form, the CDR3 reads TGTGCCATCAGGGGGACTAGCTGGTTCCCAGATACGCAGTATTTT. Translation gives CAIRGTSWFPDTQYF.

This clone has just one count. V is TRBV5-5 and J is TRBJ2-3; D gene ambiguous. Germline lookup yields CDR1 SGHKS and CDR2 YYEKEE (reference sequence). V was trimmed by 1 base and J by 2 bases, leaving 5 bases between them. The CDR3 totals 13 residues. CDR3: CASSLSDTDTQYF. CDR3 in DNA: TGTGCCAGCAGCTTGTCCGACACAGATACGCAGTATTTT.

The chain links TRBV29-1 to TRBJ2-3; 7 bases are shared with TRBD1. CDR3 size: 14 residues. V lost 8 bases, J lost 9 bases, and 17 bases stayed unmatched. Germline assignment: CDR1 SQVTM and CDR2 ANQGSEA. The CDR3 here is CSISGTVLQGTQYF. The CDR3 DNA is TGCAGCATCTCCGGGACCGTCCTACAGGGGACGCAGTATTTT.

The gene calls are TRBV5-4 and TRBJ1-2, with 8 bases fitting TRBD1. The germline gives CDR1 SGHNT, CDR2 YYREEE (reference sequence). V lost 4 bases to trimming and J lost 5 bases; unmatched junction nucleotides: 22. This CDR3 has 19 amino acids. CDR3 sequence: CASSHPGQGYGGSKYGYTF. The CDR3 DNA sequence: TGTGCCAGCAGCCACCCCGGACAGGGATACGGAGGGAGCAAGTATGGCTACACCTTC. Variable domain in full (rest from reference TRBV5-4 and TRBJ1-2): ETGVTQSPTHLIKTRGQQVTLRCSSQSGHNTVSWYQQALGQGPQFIFQYYREEENGRGNFPPRFSGLQFPNYSSELNVNALELDDSALYLCASSHPGQGYGGSKYGYTFGSGTRLTVV.

The V gene is TRBV6-6, the J gene TRBJ2-1; tentative D call: TRBD2 (6 bases). CDR3 length equals 15 residues. In germline, CDR1 is MNHNY, CDR2 SVGAGI (reference sequence). Trimming took off 6 bases at V and 0 bases at J, with 12 bases between the two ends. The CDR3 loop reads CASRNSGSSYNEQFF. The CDR3, as DNA: TGTGCCAGCAGAAATAGCGGCAGCTCCTACAATGAGCAGTTCTTC.

The chain recombines TRBV7-9 with TRBJ1-2, with TRBD1 as a possible D gene (5 bases). Germline CDR1 and CDR2: SEHNR and FQNEAQ (reference sequence). This CDR3 has 13 residues. V was trimmed by 3 bases and J by 7 bases, leaving 12 bases between them. In DNA form, the CDR3 reads TGTGCCAGCAGCTTGGGGGTATCTTCTGGCTACACCTTC. This gives the protein CASSLGVSSGYTF. Together with reference TRBV7-9 and TRBJ1-2, the CDR3 gives the full variable domain: DTGVSQNPRHKITKRGQNVTFRCDPISEHNRLYWYRQTLGQGPEFLTYFQNEAQLEKSRLLSDRFSAERPKGSFSTLEIQRTEQGDSAMYLCASSLGVSSGYTFGSGTRLTVV.

This sequence joins TRBV28 and TRBJ1-2; 8 bases agree with TRBD1. The ends lost 2 bases at V and 6 bases at J; junction bases unmatched: 11. The CDR3 totals 16 residues. Looked up from germline, CDR1 is MDHEN and CDR2 is SYDVKM. CDR3 loop: CASSLAGTGFMDGYTF. The CDR3 nucleotides read TGTGCCAGCAGTTTAGCCGGGACAGGTTTTATGGATGGCTACACCTTC.

The J gene is TRBJ2-6, the V gene TRBV28, with 7 bases identical to TRBD2. Germline V CDR1 and CDR2: MDHEN, SYDVKM. J lost 2 bases, V lost 5 bases, and 9 bases had no gene match. The CDR3 loop spans 17 amino acids. The CDR3 DNA sequence: TGTGCCAGCAGTCTCTCATGGGCGGGGGCTGGGGCCAACGTCCTGACTTTC. It codes for CASSLSWAGAGANVLTF.

This clone was counted once. Here the CDR3 reads CASSKQGIQETQYF. As DNA, the CDR3 is TGTGCCAGCAGTAAACAGGGAATCCAAGAGACCCAGTACTTC. The V gene is TRBV6-5, the J gene TRBJ2-5, with TRBD1 as a possible D gene (6 bases). Germline CDR1 MNHEY, CDR2 SVGAGI. The V gene lost 5 bases and the J gene lost 1 base, with 11 bases spanning the gap. This CDR3 has 14 amino acids.

This clone was found once. The chain combines TRBV7-2 with TRBJ2-4, with 7 positions matching TRBD1. CDR1 is SGHTA and CDR2 is FQGNSA in the germline V gene. Germline trimming cut 5 bases from V and 0 bases from J; bases unmatched to any gene: 7. CDR3 length: 16 residues. Here the CDR3 reads CASSLDRVLAKNIQYF. DNA for the CDR3: TGTGCCAGCAGCCTCGACAGGGTTCTAGCCAAAAACATTCAGTACTTC.

This sequence joins TRBV6-5 and TRBJ2-5; possibly TRBD1 or TRBD2 for D (5 bases each). Trimming cost V 5 bases and J 7 bases, with 11 bases left between them. From germline, CDR1 is MNHEY and CDR2 SVGAGI. The CDR3 sequence is 12 residues long. CDR3 protein: CASSPPGATQYF. The CDR3 region has the DNA TGTGCCAGCAGTCCCCCCGGGGCGACCCAGTACTTC.

This chain connects TRBV5-6 to TRBJ1-2; D unresolved. The CDR3 is 13 amino acids. Deletions cut 1 base from V and 4 bases from J, with 8 bases between. The germline V gene has CDR1 SGHDT and CDR2 YYEEEE. The CDR3: CASSLRGLYGYTF. The CDR3 DNA reads as TGTGCCAGCAGCTTGAGAGGGCTCTATGGCTACACCTTC.

J is TRBJ1-1 and V is TRBV29-1; the match to TRBD1 covers 7 bases. Germline V lookup: CDR1 SQVTM, CDR2 ANQGSEA. This CDR3 comprises 12 residues. The V and J ends lost 4 bases and 6 bases, in that order; junction bases with no gene match: 5. CDR3 coding DNA: TGCAGCGTTGGATCCGGGACAGCTGAAGCTTTCTTT. Translated: CSVGSGTAEAFF.